This T cell receptor (beta chain) was recovered during a study of blood T cell repertoires in COVID-19. Clones were read by immunoSEQ multiplex PCR, and TCRdb kept only the in-frame ones, dropping some. The repertoire has about 84,000 clones, about 83% of them found once; the top ten carry 39%. Specimen: peripheral blood. This TCR was recovered from an older man with active or convalescent COVID-19.

The DNA of the CDR3 is TGTGCCAGCAGCCAAGACCTCGAGGGTAGCGGGGTTTATACGCAGTATTTT. Protein: CASSQDLEGSGVYTQYF. The V call is TRBV4-2, the J call TRBJ2-3, with 8 bases lining up with TRBD2. This CDR3 has 17 amino acids. CDR1 is LGHNA, CDR2 YNFKEQ, per germline. Trimming cost V 0 bases and J 7 bases; bases outside gene matches: 12.